These 14 T cell receptor beta chains share one sample of origin, sequenced in a study of T cell responses to AZD1222 COVID-19 vaccine. Assay: immunoSEQ multiplex PCR; the TCRdb copy retains only in-frame clones and omits some. The sample consists of 95,000 to 110,000 clones, around 90% of them appearing once. Here the sequenced sample was peripheral blood, taken on day 0 of AZD1222 vaccination. These receptors were obtained from an adult in good health.

The J gene is TRBJ2-1, the V gene TRBV9, with TRBD2 matching over 13 bases. The CDR3 runs 15 residues. The junction had 3 bases not matched to a gene; V was cut back by 4 bases and J by 5 bases. Germline V lookup: CDR1 SGDLS, CDR2 YYNGEE. The CDR3 DNA reads as TGTGCCAGCAGCTGGACTAGCGGGAGCCACAATGAGCAGTTCTTC. Translating it yields CASSWTSGSHNEQFF.

This chain joins TRBV4-2 and TRBJ2-3, with TRBD1 as a possible D gene (6 bases). Germline V gene sequence: CDR1 LGHNA, CDR2 YNFKEQ. This CDR3 region has 14 residues. The ends were cut back, 4 bases at V and 7 bases at J, with 15 bases in the middle. The CDR3 region is CASSPGTGRYTQYF. DNA of the CDR3: TGTGCCAGCAGCCCAGGAACAGGGCGATATACGCAGTATTTT.

This CDR3 is CASTAGGNTGELFF. The CDR3 DNA reads as TGTGCCAGCACCGCGGGGGGGAACACCGGGGAGCTGTTTTTT. V usage is TRBV6-5 and J usage is TRBJ2-2, with 8 bases lining up with TRBD2. The V and J ends lost 7 bases and 1 base, in that order; junction bases with no gene match: 2. Germline V CDR1 and CDR2: MNHEY, SVGAGI. CDR3 length: 14 amino acids.

The J gene is TRBJ2-3, the V gene TRBV10-3, with 13 bases lining up with TRBD2. CDR3 length equals 16 residues. The V segment lost 6 bases and the J segment 1 base; nucleotides outside the gene matches: 4. From germline, CDR1 is ENHRY and CDR2 SYGVKD. As DNA, the CDR3 is TGTGCCATCAGGAGAGGGACTAGCGGGGGCACAGATACGCAGTATTTT. It yields the protein CAIRRGTSGGTDTQYF.

In its sample, this clone was seen a few times. The genes are TRBV7-8 and TRBJ2-4; 7 bases align to TRBD1. The germline V gene has CDR1 SGHVS and CDR2 FQNEAQ. J lost 0 bases, V lost 4 bases, and 21 bases had no gene match. The CDR3 spans 21 residues. CDR3 coding DNA: TGTGCCAGCAGCTCACGCCGGGACAGAGAGGGTACTACGCTAGCCAAAAACATTCAGTACTTC. This codes for CASSSRRDREGTTLAKNIQYF.

The V and J genes are TRBV2 and TRBJ2-7; D call uncertain. This CDR3 spans 14 amino acids. V was cut by 5 bases and J by 2 bases, with 13 bases left in between. The germline V gene has CDR1 SNHLY and CDR2 FYNNEI. The CDR3 reads CASSLILMAYEQYF. The CDR3 coding sequence is TGTGCCAGCAGTCTTATCCTAATGGCCTACGAGCAGTACTTC.

The chain links TRBV28 to TRBJ1-6, with 7 nucleotides matching TRBD1. This CDR3 has 17 amino acids. Germline lookup yields CDR1 MDHEN and CDR2 SYDVKM. Losses at the gene ends were 5 bases for V and 5 bases for J; bases not matched to a gene: 12. CDR3 loop: CASSNLGDSGNNSPLHF. The CDR3 nucleotides are TGTGCCAGCAGTAATTTAGGGGACAGCGGAAATAATTCACCCCTCCACTTT.

This clone occurred a few times. The genes are TRBV3-1 (or the pseudogene TRBV3-2) and TRBJ1-1; 7 bases are a match to TRBD1. The CDR3 covers 14 residues. The ends lost 4 bases at V and 2 bases at J; junction bases unmatched: 4. The germline V gene encodes CDR1 LGHDT and CDR2 YNNKEL (reference sequence). The CDR3 DNA follows: TGTGCCAGCAGCCCCCGGACAGGCAACACTGAAGCTTTCTTT. Its translation is CASSPRTGNTEAFF.

The V call is TRBV11-3, the J call TRBJ2-2; D is possibly TRBD2 (6 bases). CDR1 and CDR2 from the germline V gene are SGHNT and YENEEA. Trimming took off 3 bases at V and 11 bases at J, with 13 bases between the two ends. This CDR3 comprises 13 residues. This CDR3 is CASSFETRGELFF. In DNA, the CDR3 is TGTGCCAGCAGCTTTGAAACGCGGGGAGAGCTGTTTTTT.

The chain combines TRBV19 with TRBJ1-6; 8 bases are shared with TRBD1. Germline loops: CDR1 LNHDA, CDR2 SQIVND (reference sequence). Trimming cost V 3 bases and J 10 bases; bases outside gene matches: 11. This CDR3 contains 16 residues. CDR3 amino acids: CASSIRGRPNRSPLHF. The CDR3 nucleotides are TGTGCCAGTAGTATCAGGGGGCGGCCCAATCGGTCACCCCTCCACTTT.

The V and J genes are TRBV18 and TRBJ2-7, with D hard to call. Germline CDR1 KGHSH, CDR2 LQKENI. V was shortened by 1 base and J by 4 bases, with 2 bases between the two germline ends. This CDR3 region has 11 residues. The CDR3 sequence: CASSPRYEQYF. CDR3 nucleotide sequence: TGTGCCAGCTCACCACGGTACGAGCAGTACTTC.

There are a few counts of this clone. The J gene is TRBJ1-2, the V gene TRBV29-1; D is uncertain. The CDR3 totals 12 residues. Germline assignment: CDR1 SQVTM and CDR2 ANQGSEA. V gave up 5 bases and J gave up 0 bases, with 7 bases separating them. CDR3 nucleotide sequence: TGCAGCGTTCTCGGGACTAACTATGGCTACACCTTC. It yields the protein CSVLGTNYGYTF.

The gene calls are TRBV7-2 and TRBJ1-1; D unclear. Germline V gene sequence: CDR1 SGHTA, CDR2 FQGNSA. The CDR3 spans 15 residues. Trimming stripped 5 bases from V and 1 base from J, with 14 bases between. The CDR3 DNA reads TGTGCCAGCAGCACCCGGCGGATTGAGAACACTGAAGCTTTCTTT. This encodes CASSTRRIENTEAFF.

This clone is labeled medium-sized. The rearrangement uses TRBV15 and TRBJ1-1, with 7 bases fitting TRBD1. The germline V gene encodes CDR1 LNHNV and CDR2 YYDKDF (reference sequence). This CDR3 region has 14 residues. The trim removed 2 bases at V and 10 bases at J, leaving 10 bases unmatched. The CDR3 DNA reads TGTGCCACCAGCAGAACCCCCGGACAGGAGGGAGCTTTCTTT. It specifies CATSRTPGQEGAFF.